This T cell receptor beta chain is from a study of a mutant IDH1 vaccine in newly diagnosed glioma. Study-level background: Visits V12 and V13 fell at weeks 35 and 47, respectively.

Time point given: week 35, safety follow-up. A single vaccine dose contained 300 ug of mutant IDH1 20-mer peptide, and topical imiquimod was used with it. Eight vaccinations went to patients in weeks 1, 3, 5, 7, 11, 15, 19, 23. Donor tumors were new WHO grade 3 or 4 IDH1-mutant, ATRX-lost astrocytomas. Germline loops: CDR1 MDHEN, CDR2 SYDVKM. V lost 4 bases and J 3 bases, leaving 10 bases between the germline ends. The CDR3 is made up of 14 amino acids. This clone was observed once. Its antigen is as yet unknown. Clones were sequenced by immunoSEQ multiplex PCR, and TCRdb holds only the in-frame ones, with some missing. The sample consists of about 54,000 clones, less than 90% of them appearing once.

The gene calls are TRBV28 and TRBJ2-4; D might be TRBD1 (5 bases). This specimen was PBMCs, taken from a glioma patient whose treatment included an IDH1 peptide vaccine. The TCR sequence derives from a man in his forties with glioma. The CDR3 region is CASSSDRIKNIQYF. CDR3 sequence (DNA): TGTGCCAGCAGTTCAGACAGAATCAAAAACATTCAGTACTTC.